This T cell receptor (beta chain) was retrieved from a study of OX40 agonist ivuxolimab in advanced cancers. This clone was counted a few times. The V gene's germline CDR1 is SQVTM and CDR2 ANQGSEA. Losses at the gene ends were 2 bases for V and 1 base for J; bases not matched to a gene: 8. The CDR3 has 17 amino acids. Libraries were prepared by immunoSEQ multiplex PCR; TCRdb keeps only in-frame clonotypes and omits some of them. Among roughly 8,400 clones listed, nearly 70% were seen once. This sequence originates from an adult with an advanced solid tumor such as melanoma, head and neck, liver or kidney cancer. The sample in question was CD4+ or CD8+ T cells sorted from blood, obtained in a trial of the OX40 agonist ivuxolimab. This rearrangement joins TRBV29-1 to TRBJ1-3, with TRBD1 matching 10 bases. The CDR3 region is CSVESRDRGPSGNTIYF. The DNA of the CDR3 is TGCAGCGTTGAATCTCGTGACAGGGGGCCTTCTGGAAACACCATATATTTT.